The clone carrying this TCR beta chain has a handful of counts. Its matching antigen is unknown. The data are from a study of beta chain features in type 1 diabetes. Study-level background: Across every sample, approximately 110,000,000 sorted cells were examined in total. Study outcomes and limitations: TCRB CDR3 length was moderately but significantly reduced in all four CD4+ subsets of Type 1 diabetes patients. Patients showed naive, central memory and Treg TCRB repertoires that appeared more similar than those of healthy donors. VDJ junctions from patients with type 1 diabetes contained fewer insertions and more deletions.

Reverse transcribing all isolated RNA meant expressed TCRB transcripts were sequenced. The repertoire was sequenced with immunoSEQ multiplex PCR; TCRdb's copy has only in-frame clones and lacks some. Among 640,000 or so clones listed, around an eighth were seen once. This CDR3 has 14 amino acids. V trimming: 3 bases; J trimming: 6 bases; junction bases outside the gene matches: 5. Germline loops: CDR1 MDHEN, CDR2 SYDVKM. This chain connects TRBV28 to TRBJ1-1, with 9 bases identical to TRBD1. This receptor was obtained from a man aged 18 to 30 with type 1 diabetes. Source material: naive CD4+ T cells from blood. The CDR3 nucleotides read TGTGCCAGCAGTTTGGGGACAGGGAAGGCTGAAGCTTTCTTT. Translating gives CASSLGTGKAEAFF.